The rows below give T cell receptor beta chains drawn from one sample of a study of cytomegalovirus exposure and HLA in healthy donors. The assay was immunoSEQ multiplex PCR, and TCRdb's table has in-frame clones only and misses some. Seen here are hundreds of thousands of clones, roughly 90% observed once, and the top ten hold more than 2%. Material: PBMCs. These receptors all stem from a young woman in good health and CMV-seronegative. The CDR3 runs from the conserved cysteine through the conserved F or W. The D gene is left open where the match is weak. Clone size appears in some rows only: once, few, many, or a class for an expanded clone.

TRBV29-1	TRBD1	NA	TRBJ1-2	CSAGDSNYGYTF	TGCAGCGCTGGGGACAGTAATTATGGCTACACCTTC
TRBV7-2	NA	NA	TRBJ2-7	CASSLSGQSLNRGSYEQYF	TGTGCCAGCAGCTTATCGGGCCAGAGTCTTAATCGGGGATCGTACGAGCAGTACTTC
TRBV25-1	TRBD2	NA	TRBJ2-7	CASRRGAAYEQYF	TGTGCCAGCAGGCGGGGGGCGGCCTACGAGCAGTACTTC
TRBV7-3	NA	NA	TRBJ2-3	CASSLRGGALDTQYF	TGTGCCAGCAGCTTACGTGGGGGGGCCCTAGATACGCAGTATTTT
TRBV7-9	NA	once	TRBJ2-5	CASSPGVGAEETQYF	TGTGCCAGCAGCCCGGGTGTGGGGGCCGAAGAGACCCAGTACTTC
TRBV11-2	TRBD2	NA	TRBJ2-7	CASSWGGEYEQYF	TGTGCCAGCAGCTGGGGGGGAGAATACGAGCAGTACTTC
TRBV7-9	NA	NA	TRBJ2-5	CASSSVETQYF	TGTGCCAGCAGCTCCGTGGAGACCCAGTACTTC
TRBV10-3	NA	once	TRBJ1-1	CAIMNPPGHKNTEAFF	TGTGCCATCATGAACCCCCCGGGACACAAGAACACTGAAGCTTTCTTT
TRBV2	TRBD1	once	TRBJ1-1	CASTPPGQGGYEAFF	TGTGCCAGCACTCCACCCGGACAGGGGGGATATGAAGCTTTCTTT
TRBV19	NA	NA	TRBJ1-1	CASSRESTGNTEAFF	TGTGCCAGTAGTAGGGAGTCGACAGGAAACACTGAAGCTTTCTTT
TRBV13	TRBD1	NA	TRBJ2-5	CASSLGQGEERETQYF	TGTGCCAGCAGCTTAGGCCAGGGGGAAGAGCGGGAGACCCAGTACTTC
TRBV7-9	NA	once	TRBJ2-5	CASSFGAGTQYF	TGTGCCAGCAGCTTTGGGGCCGGGACCCAGTACTTC
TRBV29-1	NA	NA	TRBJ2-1	CSVCAGQSPYEQFF	TGCAGCGTTTGTGCCGGACAGAGCCCCTATGAGCAGTTCTTC
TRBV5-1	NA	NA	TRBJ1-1	CASSLGERNTEAFF	TGCGCCAGCAGCTTAGGGGAACGAAACACTGAAGCTTTCTTT
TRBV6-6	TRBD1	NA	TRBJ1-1	CASSYDRATEAFF	TGTGCCAGCAGTTACGACAGGGCCACTGAAGCTTTCTTT
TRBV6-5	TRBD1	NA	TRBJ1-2	CASSYSSQGAGYGYTF	TGTGCCAGCAGTTACTCGTCTCAGGGGGCAGGATATGGCTACACCTTC